This TCR beta chain was sequenced in a study of cytomegalovirus exposure and HLA in healthy donors. Turning to the study itself: In a previous analysis, 120 million or so unique TCR beta sequences were found from some 200 million T cells. Study findings and constraints: According to the study, approximately 150 TCR beta chains were cytomegalovirus-associated.

V was pared by 5 bases and J by 1 base, with 8 bases between. Germline CDR1 SGHVS, CDR2 FNYEAQ. The CDR3 length is 13 residues. On this clone itself: What it recognizes is unknown.

In the PCR, 60 Vbeta and 13 Jbeta primers were used. Libraries were prepared by immunoSEQ multiplex PCR; TCRdb keeps only in-frame clonotypes and omits some of them. This sample carries 180,000 or so clones, roughly 78% of them seen once, and the ten largest clones take 1.5% to 2%. The sequenced material came from PBMCs. The sequence was obtained from a woman in her 30s in good health and CMV-seronegative. The V gene is TRBV7-6, the J gene TRBJ1-1; the D is unclear. The CDR3 loop is CASSPKQNTEAFF. The CDR3 DNA is TGTGCCAGCAGCCCCAAGCAGAACACTGAAGCTTTCTTT.